The text below deals with one T cell receptor beta chain. Its antigen is still unknown. The data stem from a study of T cells in narcolepsy. Using immunoSEQ multiplex PCR, the repertoire was profiled, and TCRdb retains in-frame clones only, with some absent. The repertoire holds about 32,000 clones, with 75% to 90% as singletons. Study-level results: Autoreactive clone sequences were missing from some blood memory CD4+ repertoires. Autoreactive clonotypes reportedly recurred in blood of same and different patients, not controls.

This CDR3 has 14 amino acids. CDR1 is KGHSH and CDR2 is LQKENI in the germline V gene. The V segment lost 5 bases and the J segment 4 bases; nucleotides outside the gene matches: 5. The sample consisted of memory (CD45RA-) CD4+ T cells from blood. The source of this sequence is a human donor in good health. The rearrangement uses TRBV18 and TRBJ1-3; TRBD1 aligns across 7 bases. This CDR3 is CASSSPGQGNTIYF. In nucleotides, the CDR3 is TGTGCCAGCTCATCGCCGGGACAGGGAAACACCATATATTTT.